Sequencing of this TCR beta chain was carried out in a study of T cell changes during pregnancy in multiple sclerosis. This CDR3 has 15 residues. The V end lost 4 bases, the J end lost 1 base, and 13 bases lay between the germline ends. Germline V gives CDR1 LGHNA, CDR2 YNFKEQ. This table comes from immunoSEQ multiplex PCR, and its TCRdb copy is limited to in-frame clones, with some not included. The sample carries some 80,000 clones, around 90% recorded once. The genes are TRBV4-2 and TRBJ2-5; D may be TRBD1 (5 bases). This specimen consisted of peripheral blood, obtained in the first trimester of pregnancy. This TCR derives from a female donor in good health, enrolled as a control in a pregnancy study. The CDR3 nucleotides are TGTGCCAGCAGCCCCCAACAGGACCCCCAAGAGACCCAGTACTTC. Encoded protein: CASSPQQDPQETQYF.